The clone carrying this TCR beta chain has only a few counts. The antigen remains undetermined. The entry originates in a study of naive and memory T cell subsets. An equimolar mix of two oligonucleotides served as the beta constant-region primer for TRBC1 and TRBC2. Nested alpha and beta constant-region primers with the SP2 primer drove four PCR rounds on ligated cDNA. An oligonucleotide with the SP2 primer and a 12-nucleotide UMI was ligated to the cDNA 3' end. Via MiXCR, TCRdb re-called the UMI-ligation and nested PCR reads, giving one row per CDR3 protein. The sample has about 160,000 distinct CDR3 sequences; about 20% are singletons. Findings of the study overall: Possibly reflecting memory cells re-expressing CD45RA, a few larger clonotypes occurred in naive repertoires, especially CD8. Clonotypes here are unpaired alpha or beta chain sequences.

Trimming shortened V by 4 bases and J by 0 bases, and 8 bases separated the two germline ends. The CDR3 runs 14 residues. The rearrangement links TRBV12-3 or TRBV12-4 to TRBJ2-3; D gene ambiguous. This clonotype was obtained from a human donor in good health. The source material was naive CD4+ T cells from blood. As DNA, the CDR3 is TGTGCCAGCAGTTATAGTCATAGCACAGATACGCAGTATTTT. Residues: CASSYSHSTDTQYF.